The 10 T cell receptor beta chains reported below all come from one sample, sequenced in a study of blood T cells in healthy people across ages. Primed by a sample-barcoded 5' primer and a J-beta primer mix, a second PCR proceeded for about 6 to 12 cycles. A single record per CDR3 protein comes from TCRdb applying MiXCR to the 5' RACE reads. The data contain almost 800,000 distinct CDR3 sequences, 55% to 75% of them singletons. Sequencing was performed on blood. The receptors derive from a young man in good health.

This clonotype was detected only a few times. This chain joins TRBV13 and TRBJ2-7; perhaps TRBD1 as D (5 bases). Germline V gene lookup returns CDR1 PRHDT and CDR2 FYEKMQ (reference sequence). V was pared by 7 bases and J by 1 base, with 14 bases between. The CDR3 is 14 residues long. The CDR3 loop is CASTLGAGSYEQYF. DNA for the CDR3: TGTGCCAGCACCCTAGGGGCAGGGTCCTACGAGCAGTACTTC.

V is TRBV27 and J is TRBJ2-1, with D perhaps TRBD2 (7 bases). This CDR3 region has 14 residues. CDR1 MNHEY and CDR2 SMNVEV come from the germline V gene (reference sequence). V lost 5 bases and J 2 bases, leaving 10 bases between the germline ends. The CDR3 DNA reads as TGTGCCAGCAGTCAGGGGACTACCTACAATGAGCAGTTCTTC. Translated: CASSQGTTYNEQFF.

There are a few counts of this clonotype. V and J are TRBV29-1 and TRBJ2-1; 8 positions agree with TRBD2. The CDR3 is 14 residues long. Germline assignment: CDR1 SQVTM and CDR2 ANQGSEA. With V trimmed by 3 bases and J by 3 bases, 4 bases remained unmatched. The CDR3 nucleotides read TGCAGCGTTGAGGGACTAGAGAACTACAATGAGCAGTTCTTC. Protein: CSVEGLENYNEQFF.

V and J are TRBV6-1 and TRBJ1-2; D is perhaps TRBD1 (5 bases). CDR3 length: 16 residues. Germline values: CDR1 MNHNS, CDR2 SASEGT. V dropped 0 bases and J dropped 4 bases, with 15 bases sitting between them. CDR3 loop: CASSEALMGETYGYTF. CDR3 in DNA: TGTGCCAGCAGTGAAGCGCTTATGGGGGAAACCTATGGCTACACCTTC.

The CDR3 sequence is CASSYALSYEQYF. DNA of the CDR3: TGTGCCAGCAGTTATGCCCTATCCTACGAGCAGTACTTC. The genes are TRBV6-6 and TRBJ2-7; D is ambiguous. Germline loops: CDR1 MNHNY, CDR2 SVGAGI (reference sequence). The CDR3 contains 13 residues. V was pared by 3 bases and J by 1 base, with 7 bases between.

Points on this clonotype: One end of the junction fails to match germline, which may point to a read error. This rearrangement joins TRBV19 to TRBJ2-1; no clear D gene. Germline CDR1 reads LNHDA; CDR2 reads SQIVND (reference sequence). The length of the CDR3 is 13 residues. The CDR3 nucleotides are TGTGCCAGTAGTATAGGGGCCGCCAATAAGCAGTTCTTC. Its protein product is CASSIGAANKQFF.

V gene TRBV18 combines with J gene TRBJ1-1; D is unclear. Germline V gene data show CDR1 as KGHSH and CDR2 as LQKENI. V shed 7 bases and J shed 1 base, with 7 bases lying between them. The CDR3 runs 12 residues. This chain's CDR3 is CASCNPNTEAFF. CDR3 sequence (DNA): TGTGCCAGCTGTAACCCGAACACTGAAGCTTTCTTT.

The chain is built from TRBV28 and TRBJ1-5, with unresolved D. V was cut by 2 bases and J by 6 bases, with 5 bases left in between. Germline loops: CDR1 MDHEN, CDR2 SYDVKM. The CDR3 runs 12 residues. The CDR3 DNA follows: TGTGCCAGCAGTTTAGTGGCTCAGCCCCAGCATTTT. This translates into CASSLVAQPQHF.

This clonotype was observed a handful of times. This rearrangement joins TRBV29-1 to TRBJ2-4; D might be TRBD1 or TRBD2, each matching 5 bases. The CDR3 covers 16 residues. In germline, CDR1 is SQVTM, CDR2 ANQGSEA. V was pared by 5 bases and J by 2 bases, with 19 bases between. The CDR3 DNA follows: TGCAGCGTTCTCACGGGGCAGGGAGTGCCCAAAAACATTCAGTACTTC. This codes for CSVLTGQGVPKNIQYF.

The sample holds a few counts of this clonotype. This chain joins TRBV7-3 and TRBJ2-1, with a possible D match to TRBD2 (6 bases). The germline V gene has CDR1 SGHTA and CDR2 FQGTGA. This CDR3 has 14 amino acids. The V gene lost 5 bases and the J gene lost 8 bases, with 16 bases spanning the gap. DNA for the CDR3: TGTGCCAGCAGCCCCCAGGGTAGCGGTGATGAGCAGTTCTTC. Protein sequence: CASSPQGSGDEQFF.